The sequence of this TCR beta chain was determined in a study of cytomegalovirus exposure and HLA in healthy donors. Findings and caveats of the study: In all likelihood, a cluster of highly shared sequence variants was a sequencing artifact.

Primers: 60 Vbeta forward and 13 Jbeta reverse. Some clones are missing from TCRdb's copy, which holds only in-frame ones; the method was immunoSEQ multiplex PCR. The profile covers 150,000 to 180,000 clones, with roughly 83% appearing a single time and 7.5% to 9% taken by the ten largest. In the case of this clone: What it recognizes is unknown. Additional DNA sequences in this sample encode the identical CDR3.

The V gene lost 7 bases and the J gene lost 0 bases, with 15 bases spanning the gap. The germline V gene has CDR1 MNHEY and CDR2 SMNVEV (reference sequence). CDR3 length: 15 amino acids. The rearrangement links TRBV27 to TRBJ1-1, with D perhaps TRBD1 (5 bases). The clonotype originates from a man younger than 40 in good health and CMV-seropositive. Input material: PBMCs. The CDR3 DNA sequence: TGTGCCAGCAACCAGGGACTGCCCATGAACACTGAAGCTTTCTTT. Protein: CASNQGLPMNTEAFF.